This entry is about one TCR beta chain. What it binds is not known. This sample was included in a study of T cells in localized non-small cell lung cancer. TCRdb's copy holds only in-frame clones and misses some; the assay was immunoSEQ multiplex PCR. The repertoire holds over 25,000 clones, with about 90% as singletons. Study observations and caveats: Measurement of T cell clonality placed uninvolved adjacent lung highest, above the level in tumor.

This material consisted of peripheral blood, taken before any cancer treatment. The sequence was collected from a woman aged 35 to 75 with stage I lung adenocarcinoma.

DNA for the CDR3: TGTGCCAGCAGTTACCGGGACAGGGGGCGAAAGGGCTACACCTTC. It encodes CASSYRDRGRKGYTF. This rearrangement joins TRBV14 to TRBJ1-2, with TRBD1 identical over 12 bases. The germline V gene encodes CDR1 SGHDN and CDR2 FVKESK. The CDR3 sequence is 15 residues long. V shed 6 bases and J 8 bases; nucleotides not matched to a gene: 10.